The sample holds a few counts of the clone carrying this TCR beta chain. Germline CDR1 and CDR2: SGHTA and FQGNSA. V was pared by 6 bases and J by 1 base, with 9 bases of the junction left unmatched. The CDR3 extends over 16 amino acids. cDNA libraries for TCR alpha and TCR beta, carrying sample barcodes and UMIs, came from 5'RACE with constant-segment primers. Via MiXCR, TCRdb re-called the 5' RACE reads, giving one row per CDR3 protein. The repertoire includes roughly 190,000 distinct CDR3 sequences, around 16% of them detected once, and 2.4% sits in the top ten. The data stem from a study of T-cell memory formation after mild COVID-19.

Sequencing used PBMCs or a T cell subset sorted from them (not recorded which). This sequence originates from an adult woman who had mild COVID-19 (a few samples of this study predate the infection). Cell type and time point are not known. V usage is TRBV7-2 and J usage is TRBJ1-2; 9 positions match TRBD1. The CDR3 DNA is TGTGCCAGCAGACTTACAGGGGGCGCGGGTAACTATGGCTACACCTTC. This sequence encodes CASRLTGGAGNYGYTF.